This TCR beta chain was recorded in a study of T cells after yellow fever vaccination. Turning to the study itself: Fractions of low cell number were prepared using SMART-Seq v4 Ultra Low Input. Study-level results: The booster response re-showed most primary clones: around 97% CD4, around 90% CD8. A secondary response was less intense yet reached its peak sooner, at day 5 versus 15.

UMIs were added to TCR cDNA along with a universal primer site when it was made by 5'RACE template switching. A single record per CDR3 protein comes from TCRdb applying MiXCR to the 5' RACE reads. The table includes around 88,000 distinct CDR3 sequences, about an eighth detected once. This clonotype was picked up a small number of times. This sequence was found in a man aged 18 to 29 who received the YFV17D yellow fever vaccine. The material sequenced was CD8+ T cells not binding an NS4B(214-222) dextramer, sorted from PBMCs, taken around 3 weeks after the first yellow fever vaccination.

CDR3 residues: CASSPWTGLNTEAFF. In DNA form, the CDR3 reads TGTGCCAGCAGCCCTTGGACAGGGCTGAACACTGAAGCTTTCTTT. The chain is built from TRBV3-1 and TRBJ1-1; 8 nucleotides agree with TRBD1. The trim removed 4 bases at V and 0 bases at J, leaving 4 bases unmatched. Germline assignment: CDR1 LGHDT and CDR2 YNNKEL (reference sequence). The CDR3 is 15 residues long. Full variable domain (rest looked up from reference TRBV3-1 and TRBJ1-1): DTAVSQTPKYLVTQMGNDKSIKCEQNLGHDTMYWYKQDSKKFLKIMFSYNNKELIINETVPNRFSPKSPDKAHLNLHINSLELGDSAVYFCASSPWTGLNTEAFFGQGTRLTVV.